Listed below are T cell receptor beta chains from one sample, sequenced in a study of T-cell reconstitution after alpha-beta-depleted transplantation in children. TCRdb used MiXCR to reprocess the PCR reads, holding one entry per CDR3 protein. The sample yields hundreds of thousands of distinct CDR3 sequences, 16% seen once. Sequencing was performed on PBMCs from the stem cell graft donor, taken from the stem cell graft. These receptor sequences come from a human donor who donated a stem cell graft to a child with acute myeloid leukemia. The CDR3 runs from the conserved cysteine through the conserved F or W. D genes are given only for firm matches. Clone sizes are given selectively: once, few, many, or a class where the clone is expanded.

TGTGCCAGCAGCGTAGAGGGCCCGGGAGGCACTGAAGCTTTCTTT CASSVEGPGGTEAFF NA TRBJ1-1 TRBV9 many
TGCGCCAGCAGCTTGGGGGATGATTCACCCCTCCACTTT CASSLGDDSPLHF NA TRBJ1-6 TRBV5-1 many
TGCAGTGCTAGAGTTAGGATCCTAGGGTACAATGAGCAGTTCTTC CSARVRILGYNEQFF NA TRBJ2-1 TRBV20-1 many
TGCAGTGCTAGAGAGGCGACAGGGGCGCCGAATTCACCCCTCCACTTT CSAREATGAPNSPLHF TRBD1 TRBJ1-6 TRBV20-1 many
TGTGCCAGCAGTTTAGAGGGGACACACGAGCAGTACTTC CASSLEGTHEQYF NA TRBJ2-7 TRBV27 many
TGTGCCAGCAGCTTAGGGGACAGAACCTACAATGAGCAGTTCTTC CASSLGDRTYNEQFF TRBD1 TRBJ2-1 TRBV7-6 few
TGCAGTGCTAGTCCCAGGCCTTTGGAGACCCAGTACTTC CSASPRPLETQYF NA TRBJ2-5 TRBV20-1 many
TGTGCCAGCAGCCTGTTACTCGGGACAGTGGGAGAGACCCAGTACTTC CASSLLLGTVGETQYF TRBD1 TRBJ2-5 TRBV7-9 NA
TGCAGTCCAAACCCTGTAGCGGGGGCGATGAATGAGCAGTTCTTC CSPNPVAGAMNEQFF TRBD2 TRBJ2-1 TRBV20-1 few
TGTGCCAGCAGCTTAGACGCAGGGGGGGCGAGCTCCTACAATGAGCAGTTCTTC CASSLDAGGASSYNEQFF NA TRBJ2-1 TRBV11-2 many
TGTGCCAGCACGTGGCCCGCAGAGGAGCAGTTCTTC CASTWPAEEQFF NA TRBJ2-1 TRBV2 few
TGTGCCAGCAGCCATGACTTACTGAACACTGAAGCTTTCTTT CASSHDLLNTEAFF NA TRBJ1-1 TRBV7-2 many
TGTGCCAGCAGCTTAATTGCGGATAGCACAGATACGCAGTATTTT CASSLIADSTDTQYF NA TRBJ2-3 TRBV7-2 NA
TGCAGTGCTAGTGAGAGGAGCTCCTACAATGAGCAGTTCTTC CSASERSSYNEQFF NA TRBJ2-1 TRBV20-1 many
TGTGCCAGCAGTTTATCAGGGTTCGGCTACACCTTC CASSLSGFGYTF NA TRBJ1-2 TRBV12-3/TRBV12-4 many
TGTGCCAGCAGCGGTAAAGAGACCCAGTACTTC CASSGKETQYF NA TRBJ2-5 TRBV5-5 many
TGTGCCTGGAGTAGGGGGCATTCCTACGAGCAGTACTTC CAWSRGHSYEQYF TRBD1 TRBJ2-7 TRBV30 NA
TGCAGTGCCCACCTACGAACTAGGGGGGATGAGCAGTTCTTC CSAHLRTRGDEQFF NA TRBJ2-1 TRBV20-1 few
TGTGCCAGCAGCTTATCACACCCGGGACAGGGCGGTGGCTACACCTTC CASSLSHPGQGGGYTF NA TRBJ1-2 TRBV21-1 few
TGTGCCAGCAGCTTACGGGAGGGGGGGCCGTCACATACGCAGTATTTT CASSLREGGPSHTQYF TRBD2 TRBJ2-3 TRBV7-2 NA
TGTGCCAGCAGCTTAAACTCCCGAGAGACCCAGTACTTC CASSLNSRETQYF NA TRBJ2-5 TRBV7-9 few
TGCGCCAGCAGCTTGGTAGAGGGGGCCGGTGAAGCTTTCTTT CASSLVEGAGEAFF TRBD1 TRBJ1-1 TRBV5-1 few
TGTGCCAGCAGCCTACCATATCGTTATACTGGGGACACTGAAGCTTTCTTT CASSLPYRYTGDTEAFF NA TRBJ1-1 TRBV7-3 many
TGCAGTGCTAACCCTCCAGAAGGCAATGAGCAGTTCTTC CSANPPEGNEQFF NA TRBJ2-1 TRBV20-1 many
TGTGCCAGCAGCCTTAGGTACAGGGTCATAGATACGCAGTATTTT CASSLRYRVIDTQYF NA TRBJ2-3 TRBV12-3/TRBV12-4 many
TGCGCCAGCAGTCGGGGCGTGGGACATGGTACAGATACGCAGTATTTT CASSRGVGHGTDTQYF NA TRBJ2-3 TRBV5-1 few
TGTGCCAGCAGCGCGGGACAGGGAGCAACTAATGAAAAACTGTTTTTT CASSAGQGATNEKLFF TRBD1 TRBJ1-4 TRBV9 NA
TGTGCCAGCCGGCTCGTAGATGAGCAGTTCTTC CASRLVDEQFF NA TRBJ2-1 TRBV12-3/TRBV12-4 many
TGCAGCGTTGAAGATCTCAAATCGGATACGCAGTATTTT CSVEDLKSDTQYF NA TRBJ2-3 TRBV29-1 many
TGTGCCAGCAGCTTAGTGGCAGGCCTGGGGGAACTGTTTTTT CASSLVAGLGELFF NA TRBJ1-4 TRBV7-9 once
TGTGCCAGCAGTGAATTGGGGGGTAGGAACACTGAAGCTTTCTTT CASSELGGRNTEAFF NA TRBJ1-1 TRBV25-1 few
TGCGCCAGCAGCCAACGAGGACTAGCGGGCATAGGGAAGATCTACAATGAGCAGTTCTTC CASSQRGLAGIGKIYNEQFF TRBD2 TRBJ2-1 TRBV4-1 NA
TGTGCCATCAGTGAATCTGGCGGGGGGCCCGGCGGGGAGCTGTTTTTT CAISESGGGPGGELFF TRBD2 TRBJ2-2 TRBV10-3 NA
TGTGCCAGCAGCTTCCTTAGCGAGTCCTACAATGAGCAGTTCTTC CASSFLSESYNEQFF NA TRBJ2-1 TRBV7-2 many
TGCAGTGCTAGAGAGCGTTCGGGGACAGCCAGAAACACCATATATTTT CSARERSGTARNTIYF TRBD1 TRBJ1-3 TRBV20-1 many
TGTGCCAGCAGCGTAGCAGGGCAGAACACTGAAGCTTTCTTT CASSVAGQNTEAFF NA TRBJ1-1 TRBV9 many
TGTGCCAGCACCTACCAGGAGGGGAATGAGCAGTTCTTC CASTYQEGNEQFF NA TRBJ2-1 TRBV6-5 many
TGTGCCTGGGACAGGGGGAGCACAGATACGCAGTATTTT CAWDRGSTDTQYF TRBD1 TRBJ2-3 TRBV30 few
TGCAGTGCTAGCTCCTACGCGTCATACAATGAGCAGTTCTTC CSASSYASYNEQFF NA TRBJ2-1 TRBV20-1 many
TGCGCCAGCAGCCATTCCGGGGGCCTTGGGACAGCCAAAACCGGGGAGCTGTTTTTT CASSHSGGLGTAKTGELFF NA TRBJ2-2 TRBV4-3 NA